This T cell receptor beta chain originates from a study of T cells after yellow fever vaccination. This clonotype was observed at least ten times. Antigen unknown. CDR3 size: 16 residues. The junction had 16 bases not matched to a gene; V was cut back by 6 bases and J by 6 bases. A universal primer site and UMIs were added as TCR cDNA was made by 5'RACE template switching. MiXCR, run by TCRdb on the 5' RACE reads, gives a single entry per CDR3 protein. Among under 300,000 distinct CDR3 sequences, around 7% were seen once, and the ten largest hold more than 0.8%. Study observations and caveats: FACS-sorted repertoires might harbor abundant contaminating clonotypes from the bulk population.

This sample comprised CD4+ T cells sorted from PBMCs, obtained 15 days after the yellow fever booster vaccination. The chain couples TRBV12-3 or TRBV12-4 to TRBJ2-7; TRBD2 agrees at 8 bases. The receptor's source is a man in his thirties or forties who received the YFV17D yellow fever vaccine. This chain's CDR3 is CASSHLPGGARSEQYF. The CDR3 DNA reads TGTGCCAGCAGCCATTTACCGGGAGGGGCGAGGTCCGAGCAGTACTTC.